A single sample is the source of the 31 T cell receptor beta chains below, sequenced in a study of cytomegalovirus exposure and HLA in healthy donors. The PCR was carried out with 60 Vbeta primers and 13 Jbeta primers. Some clones are missing from TCRdb's copy, which holds only in-frame ones; the method was immunoSEQ multiplex PCR. Of about 140,000 clones in the sample, roughly 78% are singletons; the top ten hold 2% to 2.5%. Sequencing used PBMCs. The receptors derive from a man in his thirties or forties in good health and CMV-seronegative.

J is TRBJ2-7 and V is TRBV14; TRBD2 might be the D (6 bases). This CDR3 is built from 13 residues. Trimming stripped 3 bases from V and 5 bases from J, with 11 bases between. The germline V gene has CDR1 SGHDN and CDR2 FVKESK. The CDR3, as DNA: TGTGCCAGCAGCCACTCCGGGAGCCACGAGCAGTACTTC. Translating it yields CASSHSGSHEQYF.

The V and J genes are TRBV28 and TRBJ1-1; D possibly corresponds to TRBD1 (6 bases). CDR3 length equals 14 residues. Germline loops: CDR1 MDHEN, CDR2 SYDVKM. Trimming removed 2 bases at V and 4 bases at J, with 11 bases between. CDR3 protein: CASSLTGPGTEAFF. DNA of the CDR3: TGTGCCAGCAGTTTAACAGGGCCGGGCACTGAAGCTTTCTTT.

The chain recombines TRBV28 with TRBJ2-2; D remains unclear. The germline V gene encodes CDR1 MDHEN and CDR2 SYDVKM. Trimming took 3 bases from V and 1 from J, leaving 9 bases between them. The CDR3 contains 15 residues. CDR3 DNA: TGTGCCAGCAGTTTCCCTACAGAGAACACCGGGGAGCTGTTTTTT. Translating it yields CASSFPTENTGELFF.

This sequence joins TRBV4-1 and TRBJ2-2; 7 bases are a match to TRBD2. The V segment lost 0 bases and the J segment 6 bases; nucleotides outside the gene matches: 10. The CDR3 consists of 17 residues. CDR1 is MGHRA and CDR2 is YSYEKL in the germline V gene. The CDR3 coding sequence is TGCGCCAGCAGCCAAGAAGGAAGCGGGATCGGGCCCGGGGAGCTGTTTTTT. Amino acid sequence: CASSQEGSGIGPGELFF.

The chain couples TRBV15 to TRBJ2-7; 7 bases are shared with TRBD2. V gave up 6 bases and J gave up 3 bases; unmatched junction bases: 5. Looked up from germline, CDR1 is LNHNV and CDR2 is YYDKDF (reference sequence). This CDR3 has 13 amino acids. The CDR3 sequence is CATSTSANYEQYF. In DNA, the CDR3 is TGTGCCACCAGTACTAGCGCTAACTACGAGCAGTACTTC.

The V gene is TRBV2, the J gene TRBJ1-1; the D gene is possibly TRBD1 (5 bases). The CDR3 length is 14 residues. Trimming took off 10 bases at V and 4 bases at J, with 19 bases between the two ends. Germline lookup yields CDR1 SNHLY and CDR2 FYNNEI. CDR3 nucleotide sequence: TGTGCCACCCAATCGGACCCAGGGCCCACTGAAGCTTTCTTT. As protein: CATQSDPGPTEAFF.

This clone turned up a few times. J is TRBJ2-7 and V is TRBV21-1; the table's D call, TRBD1, has no DNA check behind it. TRBV21-1 is a listed pseudogene. The CDR3 consists of 13 residues. The CDR3 reads CASSRPQGTEQYF. The CDR3 nucleotides read TGTGCCAGCAGCAGACCGCAGGGTACCGAGCAGTACTTC.

This clone was detected once. The chain joins TRBV6-1 to TRBJ1-2; D not resolved. CDR3 length: 15 amino acids. Germline CDR1 is MNHNS and CDR2 is SASEGT. V lost 0 bases to trimming and J lost 6 bases, with 14 bases between them. CDR3 bases: TGTGCCAGCAGTGAAGCGAAGGCGGATCGGGATGGCTACACCTTC. Translating gives CASSEAKADRDGYTF.

V and J are TRBV5-6 and TRBJ2-5; a weak D match, TRBD1 (5 bases). Trimming pared 4 bases from V and 3 bases from J, leaving 19 bases between. The CDR3 consists of 16 residues. In germline, CDR1 is SGHDT, CDR2 YYEEEE. The CDR3 protein is CASSNTRVHGKETQYF. As DNA, the CDR3 is TGTGCCAGCAGCAACACCAGGGTCCATGGAAAAGAGACCCAGTACTTC.

The chain combines TRBV10-3 with TRBJ1-2; a weak D match, TRBD1 (5 bases). This CDR3 spans 14 amino acids. Germline V gene lookup returns CDR1 ENHRY and CDR2 SYGVKD. V lost 7 bases and J 4 bases, leaving 16 bases between the germline ends. CDR3 amino acids: CAIKPRVIGYGYTF. For the CDR3, the DNA is TGTGCCATCAAGCCCAGGGTTATTGGCTATGGCTACACCTTC.

This clone was found once. The V gene is TRBV4-1, the J gene TRBJ2-1; weak D call: TRBD2 (5 bases). Germline V gene lookup returns CDR1 MGHRA and CDR2 YSYEKL. V lost 1 base to trimming and J lost 0 bases, with 16 bases between them. This CDR3 has 18 residues. The chain's CDR3 is CASSQVLSGGASYNEQFF. The DNA of the CDR3 is TGCGCCAGCAGCCAAGTGCTAAGCGGAGGTGCCTCCTACAATGAGCAGTTCTTC.

The chain combines TRBV6-1 with TRBJ2-5; D remains ambiguous. Deletions cut 6 bases from V and 2 bases from J, with 16 bases between. Germline CDR1 is MNHNS and CDR2 is SASEGT. This CDR3 has 15 amino acids. The CDR3 sequence is CASSTLSARQETQYF. The CDR3 DNA sequence: TGTGCCAGCAGCACACTGAGCGCAAGGCAAGAGACCCAGTACTTC.

The chain carries TRBV15 and TRBJ2-3; 7 nucleotides align to TRBD2. The CDR3 totals 17 residues. Germline V gives CDR1 LNHNV, CDR2 YYDKDF (reference sequence). The V gene end was trimmed by 3 bases and the J gene end by 3 bases; junction bases not matched to a gene: 12. The CDR3 is CATSSSPGEGRTDTQYF. The CDR3 DNA reads TGTGCCACCAGCAGCTCCCCCGGGGAGGGGCGGACAGATACGCAGTATTTT.

Turning to this clone: A junction end diverges from the germline sequence, so it may reflect a read error. The chain is built from TRBV25-1 and TRBJ1-6; TRBD1 might be the D (5 bases). Germline loops: CDR1 MGHDK, CDR2 SYGVNS. The CDR3 consists of 13 residues. The CDR3 region is CASSGQGRSPLPF. For the CDR3, the DNA is TGTGCCAGCAGTGGGCAGGGCAGGTCACCCCTCCCCTTT.

Concerning this clone itself: The junction and the germline gene differ at one end; a read error may be behind it. J is TRBJ1-2 and V is TRBV2; D is unresolved. Germline assignment: CDR1 SNHLY and CDR2 FYNNEI. CDR3 length: 12 amino acids. The CDR3 DNA sequence: TGTGCCAGCAGGGGCTTTACTCATGGCTACCCCTTC. Translation gives CASRGFTHGYPF.

The chain couples TRBV5-1 to TRBJ2-5, with 7 bases identical to TRBD1. The length of the CDR3 is 16 residues. CDR1 is SGHRS, CDR2 YFSETQ, per germline. With 5 bases clipped from V and 3 bases from J, the junction kept 13 bases outside the gene matches. As DNA, the CDR3 is TGCGCCAGCAGTTCCGACATAGGGACAGTAGAAGAGACCCAGTACTTC. Translated: CASSSDIGTVEETQYF.

The chain combines TRBV5-1 with TRBJ2-4; 9 nucleotides agree with TRBD1. Germline lookup yields CDR1 SGHRS and CDR2 YFSETQ. After removal of 1 base from V and 8 bases from J, the junction contained 7 bases not matched to a gene. The CDR3 loop spans 15 amino acids. The CDR3: CASSLYRDREDIQYF. As DNA, the CDR3 is TGCGCCAGCAGCTTGTACCGGGACAGGGAAGACATTCAGTACTTC.

V gene TRBV4-1 combines with J gene TRBJ1-1; 7 nucleotides align to TRBD1. CDR3 length equals 15 residues. CDR1 and CDR2 (germline): MGHRA, YSYEKL. The V segment lost 3 bases and the J segment 2 bases; nucleotides outside the gene matches: 6. CDR3 nucleotide sequence: TGCGCCAGCAGCCATCCCAAGGGGGCAAACACTGAAGCTTTCTTT. It translates to CASSHPKGANTEAFF.

The chain carries TRBV15 and TRBJ1-1, with TRBD1 matching over 9 bases. The CDR3 extends over 17 amino acids. Trimming at V came to 4 bases and at J to 5 bases, leaving 14 bases not matched to a gene. The germline V gene encodes CDR1 LNHNV and CDR2 YYDKDF (reference sequence). The CDR3 DNA reads as TGTGCCACCAGCAAAGGAGGGACAGGGCTTAGTTTGACTGAAGCTTTCTTT. Translated, it gives CATSKGGTGLSLTEAFF. The complete variable domain, with remaining parts taken from reference TRBV15 and TRBJ1-1, reads DAMVIQNPRYQVTQFGKPVTLSCSQTLNHNVMYWYQQKSSQAPKLLFHYYDKDFNNEADTPDNFQSRRPNTSFCFLDIRSPGLGDTAMYLCATSKGGTGLSLTEAFFGQGTRLTVV.

This sequence joins TRBV4-1 and TRBJ2-3; 11 bases fit TRBD2. This CDR3 has 16 residues. The V segment lost 4 bases and the J segment 4 bases; nucleotides outside the gene matches: 7. Germline V gives CDR1 MGHRA, CDR2 YSYEKL. CDR3 amino acids: CASSLTSGSSSDTQYF. DNA for the CDR3: TGCGCCAGCAGCCTAACTAGCGGGAGTTCCTCAGATACGCAGTATTTT.

This chain connects TRBV28 to TRBJ2-4, with D tentatively TRBD2 (7 bases). This CDR3 has 17 amino acids. Trimming stripped 6 bases from V and 1 base from J, with 19 bases between. The V gene's germline CDR1 is MDHEN and CDR2 SYDVKM. DNA for the CDR3: TGTGCCAGCAGCCCCCGGGGTCGGGGGGCGGCCAAAAACATTCAGTACTTC. This sequence encodes CASSPRGRGAAKNIQYF.

Only a few counts were recorded for this clone. The chain has TRBV7-2 and TRBJ2-3, with D perhaps TRBD2 (7 bases). Trimming left V 2 bases short and J 6 bases short, with 12 bases between. The CDR3 covers 14 residues. The germline CDR1 and CDR2 sequences are SGHTA and FQGNSA. The DNA for the CDR3 is TGTGCCAGCAGCTTATGGCGCGGGGGCGATACGCAGTATTTT. This encodes CASSLWRGGDTQYF.

In the case of this clone: Compared with germline, one end of the junction differs, possibly owing to a read error. V is TRBV5-1 and J is TRBJ1-2, with D perhaps TRBD1 (6 bases). Germline CDR1 SGHRS, CDR2 YFSETQ. The CDR3 covers 13 residues. CDR3 region: CASSLAGGGGYPF. The CDR3 nucleotides are TGCGCCAGCAGCTTGGCGGGGGGCGGCGGCTACCCCTTC.

The DNA for the CDR3 is TGCGCCAGCAGCTTGGCCCCACAGGGGGTGGACACTGAAGCTTTCTTT. Protein: CASSLAPQGVDTEAFF. V gene TRBV5-1 combines with J gene TRBJ1-1; 8 bases line up with TRBD1. Germline CDR1 SGHRS, CDR2 YFSETQ. The CDR3 has 16 amino acids. Trimming took 0 bases from V and 3 from J; bases not matched to a gene: 7.

The genes are TRBV6-5 and TRBJ1-1; TRBD1 matches 7 bases. The CDR3 consists of 15 residues. V was clipped by 2 bases and J by 1 base; unmatched bases: 4. Looked up from germline, CDR1 is MNHEY and CDR2 is SVGAGI. The CDR3 DNA is TGTGCCAGCAGTTACCTCGGGACAGAGAACACTGAAGCTTTCTTT. Protein sequence: CASSYLGTENTEAFF.

The chain combines TRBV18 with TRBJ1-1; D possibly corresponds to TRBD1 (5 bases). Germline V gene sequence: CDR1 KGHSH, CDR2 LQKENI. Deletions cut 2 bases from V and 5 bases from J, with 15 bases between. CDR3 length: 15 residues. This chain's CDR3 is CASSPRSGRRTEAFF. CDR3 bases: TGTGCCAGCTCACCAAGATCAGGGAGGCGGACTGAAGCTTTCTTT. Looking up the rest from reference TRBV18 and TRBJ1-1 gives the full variable domain: NAGVMQNPRHLVRRRGQEARLRCSPMKGHSHVYWYRQLPEEGLKFMVYLQKENIIDESGMPKERFSAEFPKEGPSILRIQQVVRGDSAAYFCASSPRSGRRTEAFFGQGTRLTVV.

V and J are TRBV5-4 and TRBJ2-3, with D unclear. Between the trimmed V and J ends, which lost 4 bases and 0 bases, there was a span of 15 bases. CDR1 and CDR2 from the germline V gene are SGHNT and YYREEE (reference sequence). This CDR3 region has 16 residues. CDR3 protein: CASSPSGGTSTDTQYF. The CDR3 DNA follows: TGTGCCAGCAGCCCCAGTGGCGGAACTAGCACAGATACGCAGTATTTT.

The gene calls are TRBV4-2 and TRBJ2-6; 11 bases align to TRBD2. The ends lost 1 base at V and 3 bases at J; junction bases unmatched: 11. The germline V gene encodes CDR1 LGHNA and CDR2 YNFKEQ. The CDR3 is 20 residues long. The CDR3 DNA reads TGTGCCAGCAGCCAAGTAGGACTAGCGGGCCCTGGCGATGGGGCCAACGTCCTGACTTTC. It codes for CASSQVGLAGPGDGANVLTF.

The chain combines TRBV5-1 with TRBJ1-4; a possible D gene is TRBD1 (5 bases). The V and J ends lost 0 bases and 5 bases respectively, with 8 bases between them. Germline-derived CDR1 and CDR2 are SGHRS and YFSETQ. The CDR3 loop spans 14 amino acids. The CDR3 reads CASSLGGLNEKLFF. CDR3 nucleotide sequence: TGCGCCAGCAGCTTGGGGGGCCTGAATGAAAAACTGTTTTTT.

This chain connects TRBV5-1 to TRBJ1-1; D gene uncertain. CDR1 and CDR2 from the germline V gene are SGHRS and YFSETQ. V lost 4 bases, J lost 5 bases, and 12 bases lay in between. The CDR3 is 13 residues long. CDR3 loop: CASSPTGSTEAFF. For the CDR3, the DNA is TGCGCCAGCAGCCCCACCGGGTCAACTGAAGCTTTCTTT.

The V and J genes are TRBV25-1 and TRBJ1-2; D gene unclear. Germline V gene data show CDR1 as MGHDK and CDR2 as SYGVNS. Trimming shortened V by 1 base and J by 8 bases, and 14 bases separated the two germline ends. The CDR3 runs to 14 residues. The CDR3 sequence is CASSEFGGGGGYTF. Here the CDR3 DNA reads TGTGCCAGCAGTGAATTCGGAGGAGGAGGAGGCTACACCTTC.